The present T cell receptor beta chain was sequenced within a study of T cells in Graves' hyperthyroidism and ophthalmopathy. Looking at the study overall: The authors collected peripheral blood at initial diagnosis, before any treatment. General observations from the study: Most thyroid clonotypes expanded above 0.001 appeared in blood too. Classification by a 13 V-J model distinguished ophthalmopathy from stable hyperthyroidism.

RNA transcripts served as the template for amplifying TCR beta CDR3 regions. The HTBI primer set drove a first-round RT-PCR of the TCR CDR3. TCRdb re-derived calls from the multiplex PCR reads in MiXCR, one entry per CDR3 protein. The sample lists nearly 600,000 distinct CDR3 sequences, 14% occurring once. In its sample, this clonotype was seen many times. Its target is not known. With 0 bases removed from V and 4 bases from J, the gap between germline ends came to 13 bases. CDR1 SGDLS and CDR2 YYNGEE come from the germline V gene. The CDR3 is 15 amino acids. Patients were excluded because of uncontrolled infection, other autoimmune disease, pregnancy or lactation.

This sequence originates from a woman aged 18-29 years with Graves' ophthalmopathy. Sequenced material: blood. This rearrangement joins TRBV9 to TRBJ1-2; D is perhaps TRBD1 (6 bases). The CDR3 spells CASSVGTQGSYGYTF. Here the CDR3 DNA reads TGTGCCAGCAGCGTAGGAACACAGGGAAGCTATGGCTACACCTTC.